Following are 3 T cell receptor beta chains from one sample sequenced in a study of blood T cell repertoires in COVID-19. The protocol was immunoSEQ multiplex PCR, while the TCRdb copy is restricted to in-frame clones and leaves out a portion. The sample consists of approximately 300,000 clones, 90% of them appearing once. Sequencing input: PBMCs or T cells enriched from blood (not recorded which). All receptors come from a woman aged 25 to 39 who had been exposed to COVID-19.

The rearrangement uses TRBV2 and TRBJ1-2, with D unresolved. The germline CDR1 and CDR2 sequences are SNHLY and FYNNEI. V was cut by 3 bases and J by 0 bases, with 8 bases left in between. The CDR3 has 14 residues. CDR3 loop: CASSETTSNYGYTF. CDR3 DNA: TGTGCCAGCAGTGAGACTACCTCTAACTATGGCTACACCTTC. The variable domain in full, with the rest retrieved from reference TRBV2 and TRBJ1-2, is EPEVTQTPSHQVTQMGQEVILRCVPISNHLYFYWYRQILGQKVEFLVSFYNNEISEKSEIFDDQFSVERPDGSNFTLKIRSTKLEDSAMYFCASSETTSNYGYTFGSGTRLTVV.

This chain connects TRBV9 to TRBJ2-7; tentatively, D is TRBD2 (6 bases). V was cut by 4 bases and J by 2 bases, with 13 bases left in between. There are 14 residues in the CDR3. Looked up from germline, CDR1 is SGDLS and CDR2 is YYNGEE. The CDR3 sequence is CASSSQAGTYEQYF. For the CDR3, the DNA is TGTGCCAGCAGCTCTCAGGCGGGAACCTACGAGCAGTACTTC. Full variable domain (remainder filled in from reference TRBV9 and TRBJ2-7): DSGVTQTPKHLITATGQRVTLRCSPRSGDLSVYWYQQSLDQGLQFLIQYYNGEERAKGNILERFSAQQFPDLHSELNLSSLELGDSALYFCASSSQAGTYEQYFGPGTRLTVT.

CDR3 DNA: TGTGCCACCAGTGACCCGACGGGACAGGGGGCGAGTGAGCAGTTCTTC. It codes for CATSDPTGQGASEQFF. The J gene is TRBJ2-1, the V gene TRBV24-1, with 12 bases lining up with TRBD1. This CDR3 spans 16 amino acids. CDR1 KGHDR and CDR2 SFDVKD come from the germline V gene. Trimming removed 4 bases from V and 9 bases from J; junction bases left unmatched: 9.